The 22 T cell receptor beta chains below come from one sample, sequenced in a study of T cell responses to AZD1222 COVID-19 vaccine. Profiling relied on immunoSEQ multiplex PCR, and the TCRdb table lists in-frame clones only, not all of them. The repertoire consists of around 100,000 clones, with about 85% occurring once and the leading ten covering less than 2.5%. The sequencing here drew on peripheral blood, taken 28 days after the second AZD1222 dose. The receptors derive from an adult who received the AZD1222 COVID-19 vaccine.

V is TRBV5-4 and J is TRBJ2-7; maybe TRBD2 (6 bases). The CDR3 totals 14 residues. The germline V gene encodes CDR1 SGHNT and CDR2 YYREEE (reference sequence). Trimming left V 4 bases short and J 5 bases short, with 16 bases between. The CDR3 loop reads CASSSGLIPHEQYF. CDR3 DNA: TGTGCCAGCAGCAGCGGGCTTATCCCCCACGAGCAGTACTTC. The full variable domain, in which reference TRBV5-4 and TRBJ2-7 provide the parts outside the CDR3, is ETGVTQSPTHLIKTRGQQVTLRCSSQSGHNTVSWYQQALGQGPQFIFQYYREEENGRGNFPPRFSGLQFPNYSSELNVNALELDDSALYLCASSSGLIPHEQYFGPGTRLTVT.

V gene TRBV11-3 combines with J gene TRBJ1-1; 10 bases are shared with TRBD1. V shed 2 bases and J 4 bases; nucleotides not matched to a gene: 4. Germline V gene data show CDR1 as SGHNT and CDR2 as YENEEA. This CDR3 region has 15 residues. The CDR3 loop is CASSLRGQGPTEAFF. The CDR3 nucleotides read TGTGCCAGCAGCTTAAGGGGACAGGGGCCCACTGAAGCTTTCTTT. The full variable domain, completed using reference TRBV11-3 and TRBJ1-1, is EAGVVQSPRYKIIEKKQPVAFWCNPISGHNTLYWYLQNLGQGPELLIRYENEEAVDDSQLPKDRFSAERLKGVDSTLKIQPAELGDSAVYLCASSLRGQGPTEAFFGQGTRLTVV.

This chain connects TRBV6-5 to TRBJ2-7; 13 nucleotides match TRBD2. The ends lost 6 bases at V and 7 bases at J; junction bases unmatched: 9. The CDR3 runs 15 residues. Germline CDR1 is MNHEY and CDR2 is SVGAGI. The CDR3 sequence is CASRKGLAGAWEQYF. In nucleotides, the CDR3 is TGTGCCAGCAGGAAAGGACTAGCGGGAGCATGGGAGCAGTACTTC.

This clone was observed a single time. The gene calls are TRBV24-1 and TRBJ2-7, with 10 bases identical to TRBD1. The germline V gene has CDR1 KGHDR and CDR2 SFDVKD. Trimming removed 4 bases from V and 4 bases from J; junction bases left unmatched: 6. The CDR3 is made up of 15 amino acids. Here the CDR3 DNA reads TGTGCCACCAGTGACTTCGGACAGGGGGGTTACGAGCAGTACTTC. Its translation is CATSDFGQGGYEQYF.

The chain recombines TRBV5-1 with TRBJ2-2; D is unclear. Germline-derived CDR1 and CDR2 are SGHRS and YFSETQ. Trimming shortened V by 0 bases and J by 2 bases, and 8 bases separated the two germline ends. This CDR3 contains 15 residues. CDR3 amino acids: CASSLASVNTGELFF. For the CDR3, the DNA is TGCGCCAGCAGCTTGGCTTCAGTAAACACCGGGGAGCTGTTTTTT.

The chain has TRBV28 and TRBJ2-1, with a tentative D call TRBD2 (6 bases). This CDR3 is built from 18 residues. Trimming shortened V by 4 bases and J by 3 bases, and 22 bases separated the two germline ends. The V gene's germline CDR1 is MDHEN and CDR2 SYDVKM. The DNA of the CDR3 is TGTGCCAGCAGTTCGCTGCGAGCACGCGGGATTTTCTACAATGAGCAGTTCTTC. It codes for CASSSLRARGIFYNEQFF.

The genes are TRBV10-3 and TRBJ2-1, with 16 bases lining up with TRBD2. Germline V gives CDR1 ENHRY, CDR2 SYGVKD. The J segment lost 3 bases and the V segment lost 7 bases, leaving 9 bases of the junction unmatched. The CDR3 contains 18 residues. The CDR3 DNA follows: TGTGCCATCATGAGCGGGACTAGCGGGAGGGCCGGCTACAATGAGCAGTTCTTC. Its protein product is CAIMSGTSGRAGYNEQFF.

The chain couples TRBV28 to TRBJ1-6, with 7 positions matching TRBD1. Germline V gene sequence: CDR1 MDHEN, CDR2 SYDVKM. Trimming at V came to 9 bases and at J to 7 bases, leaving 3 bases not matched to a gene. The length of the CDR3 is 12 residues. CDR3 in DNA: TGTGCCAGTGGGACAGTCAATTCACCCCTCCACTTT. This sequence encodes CASGTVNSPLHF.

The chain couples TRBV11-2 to TRBJ2-7; D call uncertain. There are 11 residues in the CDR3. Trimming removed 3 bases at V and 0 bases at J, with 0 bases between. Germline V gives CDR1 SGHAT, CDR2 FQNNGV. The CDR3 nucleotides are TGTGCCAGCAGCTTCTCCTACGAGCAGTACTTC. Protein: CASSFSYEQYF.

This clone showed up just once. The gene calls are TRBV10-2 and TRBJ1-4; D is ambiguous. Germline assignment: CDR1 WSHSY and CDR2 SAAADI. The CDR3 covers 15 residues. V lost 3 bases and J 4 bases, leaving 12 bases between the germline ends. CDR3 sequence: CASSDGTVNNEKLFF. The CDR3 bases are TGCGCCAGCAGTGATGGTACAGTCAATAATGAAAAACTGTTTTTT.

V and J are TRBV5-8 and TRBJ2-1; 7 bases are a match to TRBD1. The CDR3 totals 15 residues. CDR1 is SGHTS and CDR2 is YDEGEE in the germline V gene. V dropped 4 bases and J dropped 3; count of bases not matched to a gene: 7. In DNA, the CDR3 is TGTGCCAGCAGCCAAGACAGGGCCCACTACAATGAGCAGTTCTTC. Translated: CASSQDRAHYNEQFF.

The chain has TRBV27 and TRBJ2-2, with 8 bases matching TRBD1. Looked up from germline, CDR1 is MNHEY and CDR2 is SMNVEV (reference sequence). Trimming cost V 5 bases and J 1 base; bases outside gene matches: 6. The CDR3 is 16 amino acids. CDR3 sequence: CASSHGQGLNTGELFF. In nucleotides, the CDR3 is TGTGCCAGCAGTCACGGACAGGGCTTGAACACCGGGGAGCTGTTTTTT.

V is TRBV27 and J is TRBJ1-4; D is possibly TRBD1 (6 bases). Trimming pared 3 bases from V and 0 bases from J, leaving 11 bases between. CDR1 MNHEY and CDR2 SMNVEV come from the germline V gene (reference sequence). This CDR3 region has 16 residues. CDR3 region: CASSLTGGATNEKLFF. As DNA, the CDR3 is TGTGCCAGCAGTTTGACAGGAGGTGCAACTAATGAAAAACTGTTTTTT.

CDR3 residues: CASSQGGQGTYEQYF. CDR3 nucleotide sequence: TGTGCCAGCAGCCAGGGGGGACAGGGAACCTACGAGCAGTACTTC. The rearrangement joins TRBV11-1 to TRBJ2-7, with TRBD1 matching over 9 bases. With 5 bases clipped from V and 2 bases from J, the junction kept 7 bases outside the gene matches. Germline V gives CDR1 SGHAT, CDR2 FQDESV (reference sequence). The CDR3 has 15 amino acids.

This clone has a single count. This chain links TRBV29-1 with TRBJ2-1; D is unresolved. V was cut by 6 bases and J by 6 bases, with 9 bases left in between. This CDR3 is built from 11 residues. The germline V gene has CDR1 SQVTM and CDR2 ANQGSEA. CDR3: CSVRSLNEQFF. In DNA form, the CDR3 reads TGCAGCGTCCGTTCCCTCAATGAGCAGTTCTTC.

This chain connects TRBV9 to TRBJ1-3; no reliable D call. This CDR3 is built from 14 residues. Trimming removed 3 bases from V and 0 bases from J, with 7 bases in between. Germline V gene data show CDR1 as SGDLS and CDR2 as YYNGEE. The CDR3 loop reads CASSASYSGNTIYF. The CDR3 region has the DNA TGTGCCAGCAGCGCGAGTTACTCTGGAAACACCATATATTTT.

The chain carries TRBV2 and TRBJ2-7, with 13 bases lining up with TRBD2. The germline V gene encodes CDR1 SNHLY and CDR2 FYNNEI. The CDR3 loop spans 19 amino acids. V trimming: 1 base; J trimming: 3 bases; junction bases outside the gene matches: 12. The CDR3 here is CASSEGVGLAGEIRYEQYF. The DNA of the CDR3 is TGTGCCAGCAGTGAAGGGGTAGGACTAGCGGGAGAAATTCGCTACGAGCAGTACTTC.

This clone was seen more than once but under ten times. This chain joins TRBV30 and TRBJ1-1; D is perhaps TRBD1 (6 bases). Per the germline V gene, CDR1 is GTSNPN and CDR2 is SVGIG (reference sequence). The V and J ends lost 3 bases and 3 bases respectively, with 11 bases between them. The CDR3 is 13 residues long. The CDR3 spells CAWSEGGYTEAFF. The CDR3 DNA sequence: TGTGCCTGGAGCGAGGGGGGGTACACTGAAGCTTTCTTT.

The rearrangement links TRBV6-5 to TRBJ1-2; no clear D. This CDR3 comprises 12 residues. The V end lost 5 bases, the J end lost 2 bases, and 6 bases lay between the germline ends. Germline assignment: CDR1 MNHEY and CDR2 SVGAGI. CDR3: CASSPANYGYTF. For the CDR3, the DNA is TGTGCCAGCAGTCCGGCAAACTATGGCTACACCTTC.

J is TRBJ2-3 and V is TRBV5-1, with 12 bases identical to TRBD2. After removal of 3 bases from V and 0 bases from J, the junction contained 17 bases not matched to a gene. Germline assignment: CDR1 SGHRS and CDR2 YFSETQ. The CDR3 is 21 residues long. The CDR3 region has the DNA TGCGCCAGCAGCTCTAGCGGGAGGGCCAAACTCTATTCGTCTAGCACAGATACGCAGTATTTT. Protein: CASSSSGRAKLYSSSTDTQYF.

This sequence joins TRBV15 and TRBJ2-1, with D uncertain. This CDR3 spans 15 amino acids. The germline V and J ends were trimmed by 2 bases and 7 bases, with 15 bases remaining between them. CDR1 LNHNV and CDR2 YYDKDF come from the germline V gene (reference sequence). CDR3 in DNA: TGTGCCACCAGCAGAAGAGCACCCCCAAAAAATGAGCAGTTCTTC. It encodes CATSRRAPPKNEQFF.

CDR3 amino acids: CASSFLNGQDPSYEQYF. As DNA, the CDR3 is TGTGCCAGCAGTTTTCTTAACGGACAGGACCCCTCCTACGAGCAGTACTTC. The V and J genes are TRBV28 and TRBJ2-7; 7 bases match TRBD1. Germline V gene sequence: CDR1 MDHEN, CDR2 SYDVKM. The V and J ends lost 3 bases and 0 bases, in that order; junction bases with no gene match: 11. This CDR3 region has 17 residues.